This T cell receptor beta chain was identified during a study of molecular identifiers for immune sequencing clone quantification. The wider study: Four of five RNA aliquots from approximately 20,000 or 100,000 naive CD8 T cells were sequenced.

This clonotype was detected many times. What it binds is not known. With RNA at 10%, 30% or 50%, naive CD8 libraries came from around 18,000 to 910,000 sorted cells. TCRdb processed the PCR reads anew with MiXCR; each CDR3 protein has one entry. Among about 640,000 distinct CDR3 sequences listed, just under 20% were seen once. The CDR3 has 16 amino acids. Germline V CDR1 and CDR2: LNHNV, YYDKDF (reference sequence). Between the trimmed V and J ends, which lost 2 bases and 4 bases, there was a span of 15 bases. The study's findings and limits: Spiked Jurkat TCR RNA originating from one cell could reportedly be identified amid around 1 million naive cells. Whereas clones above 20 RNA copies held under 1% of naive-cell molecules, they held over 97% of effector molecules.

The specimen was naive CD8+ T cells from blood, with Jurkat cell RNA spiked in. Subset denoted: FACS-sorted CD8+CD4-CCR7+CD45RA+ naive T cells. The receptor comes from a human donor in good health. Some libraries in this study had Jurkat cell RNA spiked in. The chain couples TRBV15 to TRBJ1-5, with a tentative D call TRBD1 (5 bases). CDR3 residues: CATSRPPPGGNQPQHF. CDR3 nucleotide sequence: TGTGCCACCAGCAGACCACCCCCTGGGGGAAATCAGCCCCAGCATTTT. The variable domain in full, with the rest retrieved from reference TRBV15 and TRBJ1-5, is DAMVIQNPRYQVTQFGKPVTLSCSQTLNHNVMYWYQQKSSQAPKLLFHYYDKDFNNEADTPDNFQSRRPNTSFCFLDIRSPGLGDTAMYLCATSRPPPGGNQPQHFGDGTRLSIL.